This section outlines one T cell receptor beta chain sequence together with its context. This CDR3 spans 13 amino acids. From germline, CDR1 is MNHEY and CDR2 SMNVEV (reference sequence). Unmatched junction bases numbered 5, after V lost 3 bases and J lost 7 bases. These data are taken from a study of cytomegalovirus exposure and HLA in healthy donors. Sequencing used immunoSEQ multiplex PCR; TCRdb keeps in-frame clones, though not all of them. Here the sample spans fewer than 200,000 clones, about 90% being singletons. The TCR comes from a woman younger than 30 in good health and CMV-seropositive. Sequenced sample: PBMCs. This chain links TRBV27 with TRBJ2-7, with 8 bases fitting TRBD2. In DNA form, the CDR3 reads TGTGCCAGCAGTTTGGGACGGGGGGGTGAGCAGTACTTC. It specifies CASSLGRGGEQYF.